This record covers a single T cell receptor (beta chain). Its antigen remains unknown. Relative to the germline gene, one junction end is altered; a read error may explain this. This entry belongs to a study of T cells after yellow fever vaccination. Notes on the study in general: Weaker, the secondary response peaked sooner, at day 5 versus 15. There was a small share of clonotypes that showed up in both the CD4 and CD8 compartments.

TCRdb re-called the 5' RACE reads with MiXCR, one entry per CDR3 protein. The sample has over 110,000 distinct CDR3 sequences, roughly 8% seen once; the top ten hold 0.73%. This CDR3 is built from 15 residues. Germline lookup yields CDR1 KGHSH and CDR2 LQKENI. The receptor's source is a man aged 30 to 45 who received the YFV17D yellow fever vaccine. The source material was CD4+ T cells sorted from PBMCs, sampled 5 days after the yellow fever booster vaccination. The chain links TRBV18 to TRBJ1-2; the D gene is possibly TRBD1 (5 bases). For the CDR3, the DNA is TGTGTCAGCTCACCCGACGGGGGGGGTAGCTATGGCTACACCTTC. Protein product: CVSSPDGGGSYGYTF. The variable domain in full, completed from reference TRBV18 and TRBJ1-2, reads NAGVMQNPRHLVRRRGQEARLRCSPMKGHSHVYWYRQLPEEGLKFMVYLQKENIIDESGMPKERFSAEFPKEGPSILRIQQVVRGDSAAYFCVSSPDGGGSYGYTFGSGTRLTVV.